One and the same sample provided the 7 T cell receptor beta chains below, sequenced in a study of T cell responses to AZD1222 COVID-19 vaccine. TCRdb's table, derived via immunoSEQ multiplex PCR, lists solely in-frame clones and lacks some. The sample lists about 55,000 clones, approximately 88% occurring once. The sample consisted of peripheral blood, taken on day 0 of AZD1222 vaccination. The origin of the receptors is an adult in good health.

J is TRBJ2-7 and V is TRBV5-1, with 13 bases aligning to TRBD2. The germline gives CDR1 SGHRS, CDR2 YFSETQ. CDR3 length equals 15 residues. J was trimmed by 4 bases and V by 4 bases; bases with no gene match: 5. CDR3 nucleotide sequence: TGCGCCAGCAGCCCCGGGACTAGCGGGATATACGAGCAGTACTTC. It specifies CASSPGTSGIYEQYF.

The rearrangement joins TRBV18 to TRBJ1-3; no firm D call. This CDR3 is built from 14 residues. Trimming shortened V by 3 bases and J by 2 bases, and 8 bases separated the two germline ends. Germline lookup yields CDR1 KGHSH and CDR2 LQKENI. The CDR3 DNA follows: TGTGCCAGCTCACCTACAGACGCTGGAAACACCATATATTTT. Protein sequence: CASSPTDAGNTIYF. Variable domain in full (rest from reference TRBV18 and TRBJ1-3): NAGVMQNPRHLVRRRGQEARLRCSPMKGHSHVYWYRQLPEEGLKFMVYLQKENIIDESGMPKERFSAEFPKEGPSILRIQQVVRGDSAAYFCASSPTDAGNTIYFGEGSWLTVV.

This chain joins TRBV21-1 and TRBJ1-5; the D call in the table, TRBD1, was not verified against the DNA. TRBV21-1 is a known pseudogene. The CDR3 loop spans 17 amino acids. The CDR3 nucleotides read TGTGCCAGCAGCACTCCGGGACAGGGGGCTACGGATCAGCCCCAGCATTTT. As protein: CASSTPGQGATDQPQHF.

This clone was counted between two and nine times. This sequence joins TRBV6-5 and TRBJ1-5; tentatively, D is TRBD1 (5 bases). This CDR3 spans 13 amino acids. CDR1 is MNHEY and CDR2 is SVGAGI in the germline V gene. V was trimmed by 7 bases and J by 5 bases, leaving 12 bases between them. The chain's CDR3 is CASKHRLDQPQHF. The CDR3 region has the DNA TGTGCCAGCAAGCACAGGCTGGATCAGCCCCAGCATTTT.

The chain combines TRBV28 with TRBJ2-3; no reliable D call. Germline V gene data show CDR1 as MDHEN and CDR2 as SYDVKM. CDR3 length equals 14 residues. The V end was cut by 4 bases, the J end by 6 bases, with 14 bases between. The DNA of the CDR3 is TGTGCCAGCAGTTCTCCCTCCAGTGTGGATACGCAGTATTTT. This translates into CASSSPSSVDTQYF.

The V gene is TRBV2, the J gene TRBJ1-6, with 7 bases identical to TRBD1. CDR1 and CDR2 (germline): SNHLY, FYNNEI. V trimming: 6 bases; J trimming: 7 bases; junction bases outside the gene matches: 9. The CDR3 is 15 residues long. CDR3 amino acids: CASRESGTANSPLHF. Written as DNA, the CDR3 is TGTGCCAGCAGGGAATCCGGGACAGCCAATTCACCCCTCCACTTT.

The V and J genes are TRBV5-1 and TRBJ1-1, with D possibly matching TRBD1 (6 bases). Trimming took 4 bases from V and 0 from J, leaving 28 bases between them. CDR3 length equals 20 residues. CDR1 and CDR2 (germline): SGHRS, YFSETQ. The CDR3 coding sequence is TGCGCCAGCAGCCCAGCTGGGGGCCGTGGCATAGGGTTAATGAACACTGAAGCTTTCTTT. Its translation is CASSPAGGRGIGLMNTEAFF.